The next 20 T cell receptor beta chains were all read from a single sample in a study of a mutant IDH1 vaccine in newly diagnosed glioma. Method: immunoSEQ multiplex PCR; TCRdb's copy keeps in-frame clones and lacks some. The sample shows tens of thousands of clones, about 86% of them seen only once. No cognate antigen is known for these TCRs. The time point: week 35, safety follow-up. Each dose delivered 300 ug of mutant IDH1 20-mer peptide subcutaneously with imiquimod. Source: PBMCs, taken from a glioma patient whose treatment included an IDH1 peptide vaccine. These receptors all stem from a woman in her thirties or forties with glioma. Some clones in this sample may be carry-over from other donors' samples.

The gene calls are TRBV18 and TRBJ1-1; D call uncertain. This CDR3 spans 12 amino acids. V gave up 2 bases and J gave up 4 bases, with 5 bases separating them. CDR1 KGHSH and CDR2 LQKENI come from the germline V gene. CDR3 DNA sequence: TGTGCCAGCTCACCATCGGGCACTGAAGCTTTCTTT. Protein sequence: CASSPSGTEAFF.

The chain employs TRBV6-1 and TRBJ2-7, with D possibly TRBD1 on 5 matching bases. Trimming stripped 0 bases from V and 6 bases from J, with 18 bases between. CDR3 length: 16 residues. Germline CDR1 and CDR2: MNHNS and SASEGT. For the CDR3, the DNA is TGTGCCAGCAGTGAAGCGCCGGCCGTGCCAAGGGGCGAGCAGTACTTC. Amino acids: CASSEAPAVPRGEQYF.

The CDR3 DNA is TGTGCCAGCAGCTTAGACCCACTCGGGAGTTCCTACGAGCAGTACTTC. Translating gives CASSLDPLGSSYEQYF. This sequence joins TRBV5-6 and TRBJ2-7; D is perhaps TRBD2 (6 bases). CDR3 length: 16 residues. From germline, CDR1 is SGHDT and CDR2 YYEEEE. The V end lost 2 bases, the J end lost 1 base, and 16 bases lay between the germline ends.

The rearrangement links TRBV1 to TRBJ2-7; the table's D call, TRBD2, was not checked against the DNA. TRBV1 is designated a pseudogene. The CDR3 runs to 18 residues. CDR3: CTSSQMFAVVRDYYEQYF. The CDR3, as DNA: TGCACCAGCAGCCAAATGTTCGCCGTTGTCAGGGACTACTACGAGCAGTACTTC.

This clone was seen more than once but under ten times. V usage is TRBV2 and J usage is TRBJ1-2; D gene unclear. The CDR3 has 13 residues. Germline values: CDR1 SNHLY, CDR2 FYNNEI. Trimming pared 8 bases from V and 2 bases from J, leaving 12 bases between. Here the CDR3 reads CASWVSLNYGYTF. The CDR3 nucleotides are TGTGCCAGCTGGGTCAGTCTAAACTATGGCTACACCTTC.

The chain employs TRBV27 and TRBJ1-5; D gene ambiguous. The V gene lost 2 bases and the J gene lost 4 bases, with 3 bases spanning the gap. The V gene's germline CDR1 is MNHEY and CDR2 SMNVEV (reference sequence). The CDR3 is made up of 12 amino acids. CDR3 sequence reads: CASSLGNQPQHF. The CDR3 DNA sequence: TGTGCCAGCAGTTTAGGTAATCAGCCCCAGCATTTT.

V is TRBV5-1 and J is TRBJ2-7; D gene ambiguous. Trimming left V 0 bases short and J 2 bases short, with 12 bases between. The germline CDR1 and CDR2 sequences are SGHRS and YFSETQ. The CDR3 is made up of 15 amino acids. The CDR3 loop reads CASSLAQALAYEQYF. In nucleotides, the CDR3 is TGCGCCAGCAGCTTGGCCCAGGCATTGGCCTACGAGCAGTACTTC.

The chain combines TRBV18 with TRBJ2-3; 9 bases are a match to TRBD2. V dropped 3 bases and J dropped 5; count of bases not matched to a gene: 12. The CDR3 has 17 residues. Germline V gene data show CDR1 as KGHSH and CDR2 as LQKENI. CDR3 amino acids: CASSPSGRGRAQDTQYF. The CDR3 bases are TGTGCCAGCTCACCGTCTGGTCGCGGGAGGGCCCAAGATACGCAGTATTTT.

The chain recombines TRBV18 with TRBJ2-1, with 8 bases identical to TRBD2. Germline CDR1 reads KGHSH; CDR2 reads LQKENI. The trim removed 3 bases at V and 4 bases at J, leaving 2 bases unmatched. The CDR3 covers 14 residues. Here the CDR3 DNA reads TGTGCCAGCTCACCTGGCGGGAGGTACAATGAGCAGTTCTTC. As protein: CASSPGGRYNEQFF.

The V and J genes are TRBV7-6 and TRBJ2-7; 13 positions agree with TRBD2. Germline assignment: CDR1 SGHVS and CDR2 FNYEAQ. The junction had 7 bases not matched to a gene; V was cut back by 6 bases and J by 5 bases. The CDR3 consists of 15 residues. The CDR3 DNA reads as TGTGCCAGCAGTCTACTAGCGGGAGGGTTCCACGAGCAGTACTTC. Its protein is CASSLLAGGFHEQYF. The full variable domain, completed using reference TRBV7-6 and TRBJ2-7, is GAGVSQSPRYKVTKRGQDVALRCDPISGHVSLYWYRQALGQGPEFLTYFNYEAQQDKSGLPNDRFSAERPEGSISTLTIQRTEQRDSAMYRCASSLLAGGFHEQYFGPGTRLTVT.

This rearrangement joins TRBV29-1 to TRBJ2-1; D perhaps matches TRBD2 (6 bases). This CDR3 spans 14 amino acids. Germline CDR1 is SQVTM and CDR2 is ANQGSEA. V lost 7 bases and J lost 6, with 19 bases in between. The CDR3 nucleotides read TGCAGCGCCTCCGGGACTTACACTTTCAATGAGCAGTTCTTC. Its translation is CSASGTYTFNEQFF.

The chain links TRBV14 to TRBJ2-1, with D hard to call. Germline V gene sequence: CDR1 SGHDN, CDR2 FVKESK. The CDR3 is 13 residues long. The V and J ends lost 1 base and 4 bases respectively, with 5 bases between them. CDR3 sequence: CASSQGPYNEQFF. The CDR3 nucleotides are TGTGCCAGCAGCCAAGGACCGTACAATGAGCAGTTCTTC.

The rearrangement uses TRBV2 and TRBJ1-1, with D perhaps matching TRBD1 (5 bases). The CDR3 totals 13 residues. Trimming stripped 4 bases from V and 3 bases from J, with 9 bases between. CDR1 is SNHLY, CDR2 FYNNEI, per germline. This chain's CDR3 is CASSGQGYTEAFF. The CDR3 DNA sequence: TGTGCCAGCAGTGGGCAGGGTTACACTGAAGCTTTCTTT.

The rearrangement uses TRBV28 and TRBJ1-1; weak D call: TRBD1 (5 bases). CDR3 size: 14 residues. V was trimmed by 7 bases and J by 1 base, leaving 13 bases between them. Germline lookup yields CDR1 MDHEN and CDR2 SYDVKM. The CDR3 protein is CASTNRGGNTEAFF. The CDR3 coding sequence is TGTGCCAGCACCAACCGCGGGGGGAACACTGAAGCTTTCTTT.

This chain connects TRBV10-3 to TRBJ2-3; D possibly corresponds to TRBD2 (6 bases). This CDR3 contains 14 residues. The germline V gene has CDR1 ENHRY and CDR2 SYGVKD. V was clipped by 6 bases and J by 2 bases, with 12 bases between them. For the CDR3, the DNA is TGTGCCATCAGCCTGGGGGGTAACACAGATACGCAGTATTTT. This sequence encodes CAISLGGNTDTQYF.

The CDR3 here is CASSFWGEDTEAFF. CDR3 nucleotides: TGTGCCAGCAGCTTCTGGGGCGAGGACACTGAAGCTTTCTTT. The rearrangement joins TRBV5-5 to TRBJ1-1; D perhaps matches TRBD1 (5 bases). V was clipped by 2 bases and J by 3 bases, with 11 bases between them. In germline, CDR1 is SGHKS, CDR2 YYEKEE (reference sequence). The CDR3 runs to 14 residues.

As to this clone: The junction departs from germline at one end; a sequencing error may be responsible. V gene TRBV5-1 combines with J gene TRBJ1-5; the D gene is possibly TRBD1 (5 bases). This CDR3 is 14 amino acids long. Germline V CDR1 and CDR2: SGHRS, YFSETQ. The CDR3 loop reads CARSYGTRDQPQHF. The CDR3 nucleotides are TGCGCCAGGAGCTATGGGACCAGGGATCAGCCCCAGCATTTT.

V is TRBV6-1 and J is TRBJ2-1, with TRBD2 matching over 12 bases. The CDR3 runs 16 residues. With V trimmed by 4 bases and J by 4 bases, 5 bases remained unmatched. The germline V gene has CDR1 MNHNS and CDR2 SASEGT. The CDR3 protein is CASSVWTSGVYNEQFF. CDR3 coding DNA: TGTGCCAGCAGTGTTTGGACTAGCGGGGTATACAATGAGCAGTTCTTC.

The chain joins TRBV25-1 to TRBJ1-6; TRBD1 is a possible D gene (6 bases). CDR3 length: 14 residues. Germline lookup yields CDR1 MGHDK and CDR2 SYGVNS. The germline V and J ends were trimmed by 5 bases and 6 bases, with 11 bases remaining between them. Here the CDR3 reads CASSSGTSNSPLHF. The CDR3 bases are TGTGCCAGCAGTTCCGGGACAAGTAATTCACCCCTCCACTTT. Filled out from reference TRBV25-1 and TRBJ1-6, the complete variable domain reads EADIYQTPRYLVIGTGKKITLECSQTMGHDKMYWYQQDPGMELHLIHYSYGVNSTEKGDLSSESTVSRIRTEHFPLTLESARPSHTSQYLCASSSGTSNSPLHFGNGTRLTVT.

This chain uses TRBV9 with TRBJ2-3, with D perhaps TRBD2 (5 bases). The length of the CDR3 is 14 residues. Germline values: CDR1 SGDLS, CDR2 YYNGEE. Trimming cost V 3 bases and J 5 bases, with 13 bases left between them. CDR3 residues: CASSGGGAGDTQYF. In nucleotides, the CDR3 is TGTGCCAGCAGCGGCGGAGGAGCAGGAGATACGCAGTATTTT.